This T cell receptor beta chain was identified during a study of identical twins (dated by TCRdb to about 2016). Study-level background: The study deep-sequenced TCR alpha and beta repertoires from monozygotic twins, unrelated adults of various ages and cord blood to test whether fetal clonotypes persist. Replicate twin experiments were performed at different times using different library preparation protocols to rule out contamination.

All donors were healthy Caucasians. Three pairs of female monozygotic twins, all aged roughly 18 to 30 years, made up the twin cohort. RNA for TCR libraries was isolated from peripheral blood mononuclear cells. To prepare the library, 5' RACE was applied. The data were produced on an Illumina HiSeq 2000. A universal primer binding site was introduced by template switching, and a unique molecular identifier was present in the final cDNA, enabling accurate counting of TCR cDNA molecules. Specific primers in the conserved constant-segment region were used to synthesize first-strand cDNA for the TCR alpha and beta chains. To control for contamination, every cDNA library carried two barcodes: a SMART-Mk sample barcode plus Illumina barcodes. TruSeq adapter sequences along with Illumina sample barcodes were introduced in two successive PCR steps. TCR alpha and beta cDNA libraries were sequenced on the Illumina HiSeq platform with custom primers. Concerning the study's data processing: MiGEC processed the raw reads to extract unique molecular identifiers, while MiXCR was used to determine the CDR3 positions. For each individual, recombination models were inferred using an EM algorithm with the repgenHMM and IGoR tools. Shared clonotype analysis was performed with the tcR package in R, normalizing sharing by the product of cloneset sizes. Out-of-frame nonproductive sequences were analyzed to study raw recombination free of thymic and clonal selection effects. The public reads were reanalyzed by TCRdb: fastp trimming at Q25, MiXCR alignment, in-frame beta chains only. Each CDR3 protein gets just one entry, which takes the most common genes and DNA from the rows behind it. These V and J calls derive from TCRdb rather than the authors' analysis. For this sample the table gives about 810,000 distinct CDR3 sequences, of which 9% to 15% were detected only once. About 1.5% of the sample goes to the ten largest clones.

The study at large found these results: In beta out-of-frame sequences, excess twin sharing was weaker, because having fewer shared sequences lowered the signal-to-noise ratio. Compared with coincidental sharing between unrelated individuals, out-of-frame TCR alpha sequences shared between twins showed an excess of sequences with low generation probability. Because the same donors could not be followed over many years, the conclusions relied on cross-sectional statistical analysis. Fewer insertions were carried by abundant cord blood beta clonotypes, a similar but weaker trend appeared in young adult naive repertoires, and no such trend appeared in memory repertoires. Invariant T cells such as MAIT and iNKT could partly confound zero-insertion analyses, though diverse VJ usage argued against this for most clonotypes. Recombination models systematically underestimated out-of-frame TCR alpha sharing in monozygotic twins but agreed with sharing between unrelated individuals.

This clonotype was picked up many times. Its binding antigen is unknown. Base qualities are missing; no much larger clone stands one base away. These sequences were also reported in another study, on yellow fever vaccine responses in identical twins. The second source states: The authors reported that the T cell response to vaccination in identical twins appeared partly convergent and partly personalized. The study precisely tracked vaccine-responding T cell clones in identical twins.

This receptor was identified in a woman aged 18-35 years in good health. The sequenced sample was PBMCs.

The CDR3 is CATSHRTGTEAFF. In nucleotides, the sequence is TGTGCCACCTCACACAGAACGGGGACTGAAGCTTTCTTT. The chain is assembled from TRBV24-1 and TRBJ1-1; no confident D gene assignment can be made. The CDR3 sequence holds 13 residues, the cysteine and phenylalanine included. Here the CDR3 DNA is all that survives: 39 bases in frame from base 1. Looking up the germline V gene yields CDR1 KGHDR and CDR2 SFDVKD. V drops 9 bases and J drops 5 bases, leaving 15 bases in between.